This T cell receptor beta chain was sequenced for a study of CD8+ T cells in alopecia areata. Study background: Treated patients were dosed with oral tofacitinib, taking 5 to 10 mg twice daily. Study observations and caveats: Tofacitinib significantly brought down scalp clonality and expanded CD8+ clones among top 100.

Reverse transcribed after extraction, RNA yielded cDNA as the sequencing template. Measured with immunoSEQ multiplex PCR; TCRdb has only the in-frame clones, and not every one. The sample holds approximately 200,000 clones, roughly 44% seen once. On this clone itself: The antigen is undetermined.

This CDR3 comprises 11 residues. Germline V CDR1 and CDR2: SGHAT, FQDESV (reference sequence). With 5 bases removed from V and 4 bases from J, the gap between germline ends came to 5 bases. The treatment here: oral pan-JAK inhibitor, 5-10 mg twice daily. The specimen was CD4+ T cells sorted from blood, collected at approximately week 36, from a patient treated with tofacitinib. This chain links TRBV11-1 with TRBJ1-2; no definite D call. The sequence was collected from a human donor with alopecia areata. As DNA, the CDR3 is TGTGCCAGCAGCGGACCCTATGGCTACACCTTC. It is translated as CASSGPYGYTF.